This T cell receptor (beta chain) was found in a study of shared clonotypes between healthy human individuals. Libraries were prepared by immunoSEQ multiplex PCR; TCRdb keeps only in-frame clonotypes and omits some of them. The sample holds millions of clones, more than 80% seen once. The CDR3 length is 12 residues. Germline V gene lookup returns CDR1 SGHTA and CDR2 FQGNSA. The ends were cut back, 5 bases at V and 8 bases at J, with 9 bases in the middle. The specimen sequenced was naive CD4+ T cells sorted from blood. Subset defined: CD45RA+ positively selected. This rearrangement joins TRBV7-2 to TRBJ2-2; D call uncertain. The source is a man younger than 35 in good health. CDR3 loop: CASSPRAGELFF. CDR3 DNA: TGTGCCAGCAGCCCTCGGGCTGGGGAGCTGTTTTTT.